Listed below are T cell receptor beta chains from one sample, sequenced in a study of blood T cell repertoires in COVID-19. Some clones are missing from TCRdb's copy, which holds only in-frame ones; the method was immunoSEQ multiplex PCR. The profile shows 84,000 or so clones, 88% of them singletons. Sequencing was performed on peripheral blood. The receptors were sampled from a man in his 70s with acute or convalescent COVID-19. The CDR3 runs from the conserved cysteine through the conserved F or W. D genes are given only for firm matches. Clone size appears in some rows only: once, few, many, or a class for an expanded clone.

d_gene	v_gene	abundance	j_gene	CDR3nt	CDR3aa
.	TRBV2	.	TRBJ2-5	TGTGCCAGCAGTGCTGAAGGGGGGGCCCGAGAGACCCAGTACTTC	CASSAEGGARETQYF
.	TRBV10-2	few	TRBJ1-2	TGCGCCAGCAGAGCCCCCGGGGGGTTAGATGGCTACACCTTC	CASRAPGGLDGYTF
TRBD2	TRBV7-2	.	TRBJ2-3	TGTGCCAGCAGCGCGCCTCGCGGGGGGACCCTCTATACGCAGTATTTT	CASSAPRGGTLYTQYF
.	TRBV28	.	TRBJ1-1	TGTGCCAGCAGTTCGGACCGACAGGCCCTGAACACTGAAGCTTTCTTT	CASSSDRQALNTEAFF
TRBD1	TRBV11-2	.	TRBJ1-1	TGTGCCAGCAGCTTAGGGAGACAGGGGAACACTGAAGCTTTCTTT	CASSLGRQGNTEAFF
.	TRBV3-1/TRBV3-2	few	TRBJ1-5	TGTGCCAGCAGTCCACAGGGTACTCAGCCCCAGCATTTT	CASSPQGTQPQHF
.	TRBV4-3	.	TRBJ2-1	TGCGCCAGCAGCCAAGATACATACCACAAGGCGGCTCTTGAGCAGTTCTTC	CASSQDTYHKAALEQFF
.	TRBV3-1/TRBV3-2	.	TRBJ2-2	TGTGCCAGCAGCCAAGATAACAGGGCAAACACCGGGGAGCTGTTTTTT	CASSQDNRANTGELFF
TRBD1	TRBV27	.	TRBJ2-1	TGTGCCAGCTCCGGACAGGGGACGTCTAGCGCATACAATGAGCAGTTCTTC	CASSGQGTSSAYNEQFF
TRBD2	TRBV5-6	.	TRBJ2-7	TGTGCCAGCAGCGAAGTCGGGACTACATCCTACGAGCAGTACTTC	CASSEVGTTSYEQYF
TRBD1	TRBV27	once	TRBJ2-7	TGTGCCAGCAGCCCTTGGACAGGGAACCACGAGCAGTACTTC	CASSPWTGNHEQYF
.	TRBV7-6	.	TRBJ2-2	TGTGCCAGCAGCTACGACACGAACACCGGGGAGCTGTTTTTT	CASSYDTNTGELFF
.	TRBV9	.	TRBJ2-1	TGTGCCAGCAGCCTACAGGACAATGAGCAGTTCTTC	CASSLQDNEQFF
.	TRBV12-3/TRBV12-4	.	TRBJ2-2	TGTGCCAGCAGCTACACCGGGGAGCTGTTTTTT	CASSYTGELFF
.	TRBV27	.	TRBJ1-6	TGTGCCAGCAGTTTCTCGGGACTGCGATTTAATTCACCCCTCCACTTT	CASSFSGLRFNSPLHF
.	TRBV7-9	.	TRBJ1-3	TGTGCCAGCAGCACAAGTGGGCAGATAAACACCATATATTTT	CASSTSGQINTIYF
.	TRBV5-1	.	TRBJ1-1	TGCGCCAGCAGACAAGGAGAGAACACTGAAGCTTTCTTT	CASRQGENTEAFF
.	TRBV27	.	TRBJ2-7	TGTGCCAGCAGGCGGGACGGGTCCTACGAGCAGTACTTC	CASRRDGSYEQYF
.	TRBV19	few	TRBJ1-1	TGTGCCAGTAGTATAGCTTACACCGTGAACACTGAAGCTTTCTTT	CASSIAYTVNTEAFF
TRBD1	TRBV7-2	few	TRBJ1-2	TGTGCCAGCAGCCGGACAGGGGGAGAAGGCTATGGCTACACCTTC	CASSRTGGEGYGYTF
.	TRBV28	.	TRBJ1-2	TGTGCCAGCAGTTTACAGCAGGGTGGCTACACCTTC	CASSLQQGGYTF
TRBD2	TRBV5-4	.	TRBJ2-1	TGTGCCAGCAGCTTGGACCTAGCGGGAGTAAATGAGCAGTTCTTC	CASSLDLAGVNEQFF
TRBD1	TRBV5-1	.	TRBJ1-2	TGCGCCAGCAGCTTAGTAGGACAGGGGGCTGGCTACACCTTC	CASSLVGQGAGYTF
TRBD2	TRBV27	.	TRBJ2-1	TGTGCCAGCAGTTTATCTAGCGGGGGGCCGAGCTCCTACAATGAGCAGTTCTTC	CASSLSSGGPSSYNEQFF
TRBD1	TRBV9	.	TRBJ1-2	TGTGCCAGCAGCCAGGACAGGGCCGTCTATGGCTACACCTTC	CASSQDRAVYGYTF
.	TRBV24-1	.	TRBJ1-1	TGTGCCACCAGTGAAACCGGGGAGGGGGCTGAAGCTTTCTTT	CATSETGEGAEAFF
.	TRBV18	.	TRBJ2-7	TGTGCCAGCTCGTCTAGCGTAAGCTCCTACGAGCAGTACTTC	CASSSSVSSYEQYF
TRBD1	TRBV5-1	.	TRBJ1-6	TGCGCCAGCAGCTCCAGACAGGGTGACTCCTATAATTCACCCCTCCACTTT	CASSSRQGDSYNSPLHF
TRBD2	TRBV7-2	.	TRBJ2-3	TGTGCCAGCAGCTCCGGACTAGCGGGGGATACGCAGTATTTT	CASSSGLAGDTQYF
.	TRBV5-8	.	TRBJ1-6	TGTGCCAGCAGCCATTCTTTTGGTAATCACCACTTTCAGGCCCTCCACTTT	CASSHSFGNHHFQALHF
.	TRBV10-2	.	TRBJ2-7	TGCGCCAGCAGTGAGCTGGGGGGTAGGGACCTCTACGAGCAGTACTTC	CASSELGGRDLYEQYF
TRBD2	TRBV7-9	.	TRBJ2-3	TGTGCCAGCAGCAACCTGGGGGGACTAGGATCAGATACGCAGTATTTT	CASSNLGGLGSDTQYF
.	TRBV5-1	.	TRBJ1-2	TGCGCCAGCAGCGCCCACACTCCTGGGAGGGATGGCTACACCTTC	CASSAHTPGRDGYTF
.	TRBV5-6	.	TRBJ2-7	TGTGCCAGCAGCTTGGGGGCGCATTCCTACGAGCAGTACTTC	CASSLGAHSYEQYF
TRBD1	TRBV28	.	TRBJ1-3	TGTGCCAGCAGTTTATGGGGACAGGGGAAGTCTGGAAACACCATATATTTT	CASSLWGQGKSGNTIYF
.	TRBV7-2	once	TRBJ1-6	TGTGCCACCCAGGGGTCCAGGGGTTATTCACCCCTCCACTTT	CATQGSRGYSPLHF
.	TRBV18	.	TRBJ1-6	TGTGCCAGCTCACCGCTACAGGGTGTGGATTCACCCCTCCACTTT	CASSPLQGVDSPLHF
TRBD2	TRBV5-1	.	TRBJ2-7	TGCGCCAGCAGCTTAGGGACTAGCGGGAGGGCAGAGCAGTACTTC	CASSLGTSGRAEQYF
.	TRBV3-1/TRBV3-2	.	TRBJ1-4	TGTGCCAGCAGCCAAGGCGGGGGGATAGGTAATGAAAAACTGTTTTTT	CASSQGGGIGNEKLFF
TRBD1	TRBV14	once	TRBJ2-2	TGTGCCAGCAGTCGACAGGGGTTCGCCACCGGGGAGCTGTTTTTT	CASSRQGFATGELFF
TRBD2	TRBV6-1	.	TRBJ2-3	TGTGCCAGCAGTGAAGGACTAGCGCTGAGCACAGATACGCAGTATTTT	CASSEGLALSTDTQYF
TRBD2	TRBV4-1	.	TRBJ2-1	TGCGCCAGCAGCCAAGATGTACTAGCGGGGGGGACCGTCTACAATGAGCAGTTCTTC	CASSQDVLAGGTVYNEQFF
TRBD1	TRBV11-2	once	TRBJ1-2	TGTGCCAGCAGCTTAGATATAATCGGGACAGGGCTTGGCTACACCTTC	CASSLDIIGTGLGYTF
.	TRBV5-1	.	TRBJ1-6	TGCGCCAGCAGCATAGAACCGACAGGTCGTTATAATTCACCCCTCCACTTT	CASSIEPTGRYNSPLHF
.	TRBV9	.	TRBJ1-2	TGTGCCAGCAGCGTATCGGCAAAGGAGGGCTACACCTTC	CASSVSAKEGYTF
TRBD1	TRBV27	.	TRBJ2-3	TGTGCCAGCACCACAGGGGGCCCACAGAATTTT	CASTTGGPQNF
.	TRBV7-8	.	TRBJ1-2	TGTGCCAGCAGCTTAGTGCCGGGGTCCTATGGCTACACCTTC	CASSLVPGSYGYTF
.	TRBV7-9	.	TRBJ1-1	TGTGCCAGCAGACCGAAGGCAGGGATGAACACTGAAGCTTTCTTT	CASRPKAGMNTEAFF
TRBD2	TRBV6-2/TRBV6-3	.	TRBJ2-7	TGTGCCAGCAGCGACCCGGGCGCCCGGGGGGTGCAGTACTTC	CASSDPGARGVQYF
TRBD1	TRBV7-9	.	TRBJ1-4	TGTGCCAGCGGACCGGGACAGGGGAGTGAAAAACTGTTTTTT	CASGPGQGSEKLFF
.	TRBV10-3	.	TRBJ2-7	TGTGCCATCAGTGAAAGGGGATCTTACGAGCAGTACTTC	CAISERGSYEQYF
.	TRBV21-1	.	TRBJ1-3	TGTGCCAGCAGCCGAAGGGGACAGGGAAACACCATATATTTT	CASSRRGQGNTIYF